The source of this TCR beta chain is a study of identical twins. A universal primer site was created by template switching, with the cDNA bearing unique molecular identifiers. Each CDR3 protein gets one entry after TCRdb re-called the 5' RACE reads with MiXCR. This repertoire shows 1.5 million or so distinct CDR3 sequences, about 32% found once; its top ten account for 0.25% to 0.3%. Whole-study findings and limits: Cord blood beta clonotypes that were abundant carried fewer insertions, and memory repertoires showed no such trend.

This clonotype showed up just a few times. What it recognizes is unknown. This TCR derives from a newborn girl in good health. Input material: cord blood.

CDR3 in amino acids: CASSLAAGGAYGYTF. The DNA of the CDR3 is TGCGCCAGCAGCTTGGCGGCAGGAGGGGCGTATGGCTACACCTTC. The V call is TRBV5-1, the J call TRBJ1-2; the D gene is possibly TRBD1 (5 bases). Germline V gene data show CDR1 as SGHRS and CDR2 as YFSETQ. Trimming stripped 0 bases from V and 5 bases from J, with 14 bases between. The CDR3 covers 15 residues.